The entry below describes one T cell receptor (beta chain). This entry is derived from a study of beta chain features in type 1 diabetes. Expressed TCRB transcripts were sequenced because the entire RNA isolate underwent reverse transcription. The study sequenced naive, central memory and regulatory T cell samples to an average of about 3.6 million reads. The repertoire was sequenced with immunoSEQ multiplex PCR; TCRdb's copy has only in-frame clones and lacks some. The repertoire includes fewer than 500,000 clones, approximately 15% of them detected once, and around 0.039% sits in the top ten. The receptor was isolated from a man aged 30-40 years in good health. Material for sequencing was naive CD4+ T cells from blood.

DNA for the CDR3: TGTGCCAGCAGCGCGGGACAGGGAATCTCCTACAATGAGCAGTTCTTC. The encoded protein is CASSAGQGISYNEQFF. The gene calls are TRBV9 and TRBJ2-1; 9 nucleotides align to TRBD1. This CDR3 has 16 residues. Germline V gene lookup returns CDR1 SGDLS and CDR2 YYNGEE. After removal of 3 bases from V and 0 bases from J, the junction contained 4 bases not matched to a gene.